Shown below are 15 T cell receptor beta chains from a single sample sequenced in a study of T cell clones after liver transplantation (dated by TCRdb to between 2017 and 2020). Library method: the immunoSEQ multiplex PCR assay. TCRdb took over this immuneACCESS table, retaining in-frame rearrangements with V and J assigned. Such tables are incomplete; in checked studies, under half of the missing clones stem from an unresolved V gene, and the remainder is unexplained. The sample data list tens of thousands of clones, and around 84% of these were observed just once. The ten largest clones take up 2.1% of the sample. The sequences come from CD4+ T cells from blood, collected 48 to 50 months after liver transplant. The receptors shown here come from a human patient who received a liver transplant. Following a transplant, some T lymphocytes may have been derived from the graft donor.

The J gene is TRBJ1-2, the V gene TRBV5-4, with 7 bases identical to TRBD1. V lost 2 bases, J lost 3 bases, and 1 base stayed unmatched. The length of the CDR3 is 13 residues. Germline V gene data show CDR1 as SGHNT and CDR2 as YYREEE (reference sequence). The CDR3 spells CASSFGQDYGYTF. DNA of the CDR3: TGTGCCAGCAGCTTCGGACAGGACTATGGCTACACCTTC.

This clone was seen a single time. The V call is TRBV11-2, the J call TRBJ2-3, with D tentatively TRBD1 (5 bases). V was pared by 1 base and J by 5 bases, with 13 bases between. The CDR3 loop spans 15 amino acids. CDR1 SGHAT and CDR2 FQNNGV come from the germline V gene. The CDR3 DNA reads TGTGCCAGCAGCTTAGGTGGCCTCCAGGGAGATACGCAGTATTTT. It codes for CASSLGGLQGDTQYF.

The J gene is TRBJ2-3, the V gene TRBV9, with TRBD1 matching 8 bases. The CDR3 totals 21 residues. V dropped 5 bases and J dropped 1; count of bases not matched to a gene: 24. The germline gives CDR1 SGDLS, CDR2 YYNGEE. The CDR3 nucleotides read TGTGCCAGCAGTAAACCCGCTCGCCTAGGACAGGGAACTAGAGGCACAGATACGCAGTATTTT. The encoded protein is CASSKPARLGQGTRGTDTQYF.

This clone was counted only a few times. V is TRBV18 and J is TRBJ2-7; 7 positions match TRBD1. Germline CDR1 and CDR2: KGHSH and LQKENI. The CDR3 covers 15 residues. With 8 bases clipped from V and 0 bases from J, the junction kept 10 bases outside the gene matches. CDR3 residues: CASAQTGVPSYEQYF. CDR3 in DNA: TGTGCCAGCGCCCAAACAGGGGTACCCTCCTACGAGCAGTACTTC.

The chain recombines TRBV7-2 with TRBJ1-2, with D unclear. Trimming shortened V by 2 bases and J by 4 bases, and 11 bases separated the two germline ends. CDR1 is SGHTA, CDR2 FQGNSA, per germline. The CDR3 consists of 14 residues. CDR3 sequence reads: CASSLSAEGYGYTF. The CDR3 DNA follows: TGTGCCAGCAGCTTATCCGCAGAAGGCTATGGCTACACCTTC.

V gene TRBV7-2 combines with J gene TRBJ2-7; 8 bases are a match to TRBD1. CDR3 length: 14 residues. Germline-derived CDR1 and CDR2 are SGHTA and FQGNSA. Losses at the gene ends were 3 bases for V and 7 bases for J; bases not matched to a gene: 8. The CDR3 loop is CASSFQGASREQYF. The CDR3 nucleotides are TGTGCCAGCAGCTTCCAGGGGGCTTCGAGGGAGCAGTACTTC.

CDR3 coding DNA: TGCGCCAGCAGCCAAGATCTTCGAAGGCGGGGGGGCCGTACCGGGGAGCTGTTTTTT. Amino acid sequence: CASSQDLRRRGGRTGELFF. V is TRBV4-1 and J is TRBJ2-2; 9 bases fit TRBD2. There are 19 residues in the CDR3. Germline loops: CDR1 MGHRA, CDR2 YSYEKL. The J segment lost 5 bases and the V segment lost 0 bases, leaving 13 bases of the junction unmatched.

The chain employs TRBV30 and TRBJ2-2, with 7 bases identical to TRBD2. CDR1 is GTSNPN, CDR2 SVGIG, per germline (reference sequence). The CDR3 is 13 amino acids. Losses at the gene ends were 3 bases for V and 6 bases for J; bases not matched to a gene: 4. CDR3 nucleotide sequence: TGTGCCTGGAGGTGGGAGGGCTCCGGGGAGCTGTTTTTT. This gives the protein CAWRWEGSGELFF.

CDR3 nucleotide sequence: TGCAGCGTTGTCAACAGTATAAACGAGCAGTACTTC. It yields the protein CSVVNSINEQYF. The V gene is TRBV29-1, the J gene TRBJ2-7; D call uncertain. Trimming pared 4 bases from V and 5 bases from J, leaving 12 bases between. This CDR3 comprises 12 residues. Germline lookup yields CDR1 SQVTM and CDR2 ANQGSEA.

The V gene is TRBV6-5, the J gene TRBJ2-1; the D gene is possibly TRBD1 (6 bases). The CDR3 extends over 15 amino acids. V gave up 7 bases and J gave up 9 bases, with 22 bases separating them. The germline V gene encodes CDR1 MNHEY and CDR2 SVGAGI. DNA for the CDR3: TGTGCCAGCAACAAGAGGGGGATAGTCAGCAGTGAGCAGTTCTTC. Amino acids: CASNKRGIVSSEQFF.

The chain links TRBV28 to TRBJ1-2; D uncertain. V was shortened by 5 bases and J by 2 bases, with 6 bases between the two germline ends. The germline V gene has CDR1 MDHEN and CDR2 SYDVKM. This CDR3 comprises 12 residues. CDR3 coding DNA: TGTGCCAGCAGTGCTTCAAACTATGGCTACACCTTC. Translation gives CASSASNYGYTF.

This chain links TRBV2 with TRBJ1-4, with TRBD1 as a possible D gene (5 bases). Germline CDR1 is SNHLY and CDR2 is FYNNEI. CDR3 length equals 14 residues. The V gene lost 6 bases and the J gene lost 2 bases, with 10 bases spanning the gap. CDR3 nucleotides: TGTGCCAGCAGACCGACAGTCACTAATGAAAAACTGTTTTTT. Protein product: CASRPTVTNEKLFF.

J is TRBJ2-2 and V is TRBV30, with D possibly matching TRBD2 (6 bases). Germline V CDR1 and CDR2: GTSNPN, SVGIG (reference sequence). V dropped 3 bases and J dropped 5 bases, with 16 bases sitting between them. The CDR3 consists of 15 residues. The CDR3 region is CAWRGTGVRTGELFF. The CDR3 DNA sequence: TGTGCCTGGAGGGGAACGGGAGTTCGGACCGGGGAGCTGTTTTTT.

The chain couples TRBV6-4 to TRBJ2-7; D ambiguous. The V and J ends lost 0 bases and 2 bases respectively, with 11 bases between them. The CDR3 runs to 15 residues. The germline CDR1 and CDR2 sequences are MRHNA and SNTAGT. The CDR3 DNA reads TGTGCCAGCAGTGACTCGGTTGTCCGTCCCTACGAGCAGTACTTC. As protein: CASSDSVVRPYEQYF.

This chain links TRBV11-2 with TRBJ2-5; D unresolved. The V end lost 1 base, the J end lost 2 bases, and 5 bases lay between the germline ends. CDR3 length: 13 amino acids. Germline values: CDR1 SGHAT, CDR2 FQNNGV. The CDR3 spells CASSLVPQETQYF. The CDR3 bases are TGTGCCAGCAGCTTAGTCCCACAAGAGACCCAGTACTTC.